These 20 T cell receptor beta chains share one sample of origin, sequenced in a study of cytotoxic CD8 clonotypes in ibrutinib-treated CLL. Assay: immunoSEQ multiplex PCR; the TCRdb copy retains only in-frame clones and omits some. The sample yields approximately 97,000 clones, roughly three quarters seen once. The sample here was PBMCs, taken after 24 months of ibrutinib treatment. The receptors originated from a human donor with chronic lymphocytic leukemia.

This clone was seen more than once but under ten times. This chain uses TRBV5-1 with TRBJ1-3; D is perhaps TRBD1 (5 bases). V was trimmed by 7 bases and J by 2 bases, leaving 13 bases between them. In germline, CDR1 is SGHRS, CDR2 YFSETQ. CDR3 length: 14 residues. The DNA for the CDR3 is TGCGCCAGCTCGGATGGGACTGCTGGAAACACCATATATTTT. Translation gives CASSDGTAGNTIYF. The full variable domain, rest sourced from reference TRBV5-1 and TRBJ1-3, is KAGVTQTPRYLIKTRGQQVTLSCSPISGHRSVSWYQQTPGQGLQFLFEYFSETQRNKGNFPGRFSGRQFSNSRSEMNVSTLELGDSALYLCASSDGTAGNTIYFGEGSWLTVV.

The CDR3 protein is CAISKGGQGGGNYGYTF. CDR3 DNA: TGTGCCATCAGTAAAGGGGGACAGGGCGGCGGGAACTATGGCTACACCTTC. J is TRBJ1-2 and V is TRBV10-3; 9 bases line up with TRBD1. The CDR3 totals 17 residues. Germline trimming cut 5 bases from V and 2 bases from J; bases unmatched to any gene: 12. The germline V gene encodes CDR1 ENHRY and CDR2 SYGVKD.

This clone was recorded a few times. This chain connects TRBV10-1 to TRBJ2-7; 7 bases fit TRBD2. This CDR3 comprises 15 residues. Germline loops: CDR1 WNHNN, CDR2 SYGVQD (reference sequence). J was trimmed by 2 bases and V by 3 bases; bases with no gene match: 7. The CDR3 spells CASSEGGGGTYEQYF. The CDR3 DNA follows: TGCGCCAGCAGTGAAGGTGGCGGGGGAACCTACGAGCAGTACTTC.

The rearrangement links TRBV19 to TRBJ2-7; 7 nucleotides align to TRBD1. CDR1 is LNHDA and CDR2 is SQIVND in the germline V gene (reference sequence). CDR3 length equals 14 residues. Trimming removed 9 bases from V and 6 bases from J; junction bases left unmatched: 14. The CDR3 DNA reads as TGTGCCAGCAGCAATAAGGCGACAGGGCTCGAGCAGTACTTC. Protein: CASSNKATGLEQYF.

This clone was observed a few times. One end of the junction fails to match germline, which may point to a read error. This chain uses TRBV2 with TRBJ2-7; D possibly matches TRBD1 or TRBD2 (5 bases each). Germline V lookup: CDR1 SNHLY, CDR2 FYNNEI. This CDR3 is 16 amino acids long. The CDR3: CARSGSRGQVTYEQYF. CDR3 sequence (DNA): TGTGCCAGAAGTGGTTCCCGGGGCCAAGTCACCTACGAGCAGTACTTC.

The rearrangement links TRBV4-1 to TRBJ1-3; D ambiguous. The germline V and J ends were trimmed by 0 bases and 0 bases, with 12 bases remaining between them. The CDR3 loop spans 17 amino acids. CDR1 and CDR2 (germline): MGHRA, YSYEKL. The CDR3, as DNA: TGCGCCAGCAGCCAAGACCGGAGTGACAACTCTGGAAACACCATATATTTT. Its translation is CASSQDRSDNSGNTIYF.

The gene calls are TRBV6-1 and TRBJ2-2; either TRBD1 or TRBD2 may fit D (5 bases each). CDR1 MNHNS and CDR2 SASEGT come from the germline V gene. Trimming took 6 bases from V and 1 from J, leaving 9 bases between them. This CDR3 has 14 residues. The CDR3, as DNA: TGTGCCAGCAGAACTGGGGGGAACACCGGGGAGCTGTTTTTT. Its translation: CASRTGGNTGELFF.

In this sample, this clone turned up once. The chain has TRBV27 and TRBJ2-7; D perhaps matches TRBD1 (7 bases). Germline V lookup: CDR1 MNHEY, CDR2 SMNVEV (reference sequence). V gave up 4 bases and J gave up 3 bases, with 22 bases separating them. The CDR3 spans 17 residues. Here the CDR3 DNA reads TGTGCCAGCAGTTCCAAGGGACGGCCCCAGGGGGGCTACGAGCAGTACTTC. It codes for CASSSKGRPQGGYEQYF.

The chain uses TRBV5-6 and TRBJ2-5; D not certain. This CDR3 is built from 13 residues. Trimming pared 0 bases from V and 2 bases from J, leaving 5 bases between. Germline-derived CDR1 and CDR2 are SGHDT and YYEEEE. The CDR3 is CASSLGVQETQYF. CDR3 sequence (DNA): TGTGCCAGCAGCTTGGGGGTTCAAGAGACCCAGTACTTC. Supplemented by reference TRBV5-6 and TRBJ2-5, the full variable domain reads DAGVTQSPTHLIKTRGQQVTLRCSPKSGHDTVSWYQQALGQGPQFIFQYYEEEERQRGNFPDRFSGHQFPNYSSELNVNALLLGDSALYLCASSLGVQETQYFGPGTRLLVL.

V gene TRBV2 combines with J gene TRBJ2-7; D gene uncertain. The CDR3 is made up of 9 amino acids. Trimming left V 7 bases short and J 6 bases short, with 4 bases between. Germline V lookup: CDR1 SNHLY, CDR2 FYNNEI. The DNA for the CDR3 is TGTGCCAGCACCCCCGAGCAGTACTTC. It is translated as CASTPEQYF.

The rearrangement joins TRBV6-1 to TRBJ2-7; D is uncertain. Germline values: CDR1 MNHNS, CDR2 SASEGT. V lost 5 bases and J lost 5, with 16 bases in between. The CDR3 contains 14 residues. CDR3 protein: CASSPRTVVNEQYF. As DNA, the CDR3 is TGTGCCAGCAGTCCCCGGACCGTCGTCAACGAGCAGTACTTC.

The CDR3 protein is CAWSASSSGNTIYF. The CDR3 DNA follows: TGTGCCTGGAGCGCCAGCAGCTCTGGAAACACCATATATTTT. The rearrangement joins TRBV30 to TRBJ1-3, with no clear D. CDR3 length: 14 amino acids. Trimming took off 3 bases at V and 0 bases at J, with 9 bases between the two ends. Germline V gene sequence: CDR1 GTSNPN, CDR2 SVGIG (reference sequence).

This rearrangement joins TRBV15 to TRBJ1-2; 7 bases match TRBD1. This CDR3 has 14 amino acids. CDR1 and CDR2 (germline): LNHNV, YYDKDF (reference sequence). The V gene end was trimmed by 1 base and the J gene end by 6 bases; junction bases not matched to a gene: 5. The CDR3, as DNA: TGTGCCACCAGCAGAGTGAGAACAGGGGATGGCTACACCTTC. Translated, it gives CATSRVRTGDGYTF. The full variable domain, completed using reference TRBV15 and TRBJ1-2, is DAMVIQNPRYQVTQFGKPVTLSCSQTLNHNVMYWYQQKSSQAPKLLFHYYDKDFNNEADTPDNFQSRRPNTSFCFLDIRSPGLGDTAMYLCATSRVRTGDGYTFGSGTRLTVV.

V gene TRBV2 combines with J gene TRBJ1-6; possibly TRBD1 for D (6 bases). V shed 5 bases and J shed 9 bases, with 14 bases lying between them. Germline assignment: CDR1 SNHLY and CDR2 FYNNEI. CDR3 size: 14 residues. This CDR3 reads CASSTGMSGSPLHF. The CDR3 nucleotides are TGTGCCAGCAGTACAGGGATGTCGGGTTCACCCCTCCACTTT. Full variable domain (outside the CDR3, taken from reference TRBV2 and TRBJ1-6): EPEVTQTPSHQVTQMGQEVILRCVPISNHLYFYWYRQILGQKVEFLVSFYNNEISEKSEIFDDQFSVERPDGSNFTLKIRSTKLEDSAMYFCASSTGMSGSPLHFGNGTRLTVT.

CDR3: CASSLQGHTDTQYF. DNA of the CDR3: TGCGCCAGCAGCTTGCAGGGGCACACAGATACGCAGTATTTT. This sequence joins TRBV5-1 and TRBJ2-3, with D perhaps TRBD1 (6 bases). CDR3 length: 14 amino acids. Germline V gene lookup returns CDR1 SGHRS and CDR2 YFSETQ. The V end was cut by 1 base, the J end by 2 bases, with 8 bases between.

This clone has only a few counts. This sequence joins TRBV6-5 and TRBJ2-2; a weak D match, TRBD1 (6 bases). This CDR3 is built from 14 residues. Per germline, CDR1 MNHEY and CDR2 SVGAGI. V lost 6 bases to trimming and J lost 6 bases, with 14 bases between them. The CDR3 DNA sequence: TGTGCCAGCAGGTCGGGACAATTTCCCGGGGAGCTGTTTTTT. It translates to CASRSGQFPGELFF.

J is TRBJ2-7 and V is TRBV29-1, with TRBD1 matching 8 bases. The length of the CDR3 is 14 residues. Germline lookup yields CDR1 SQVTM and CDR2 ANQGSEA. V lost 1 base, J lost 3 bases, and 5 bases stayed unmatched. The CDR3 loop reads CSVEGTGFGYEQYF. In nucleotides, the CDR3 is TGCAGCGTTGAAGGGACAGGGTTCGGCTACGAGCAGTACTTC.

The rearrangement links TRBV18 to TRBJ1-2, with 9 positions matching TRBD1. Unmatched junction bases numbered 2, after V lost 4 bases and J lost 5 bases. The CDR3 covers 13 residues. The germline CDR1 and CDR2 sequences are KGHSH and LQKENI. CDR3 sequence: CASSLGQGYGYTF. The CDR3 DNA follows: TGTGCCAGCTCACTCGGACAGGGGTATGGCTACACCTTC.

V usage is TRBV18 and J usage is TRBJ1-1, with D tentatively TRBD1 (6 bases). The CDR3 has 15 amino acids. The V gene lost 6 bases and the J gene lost 7 bases, with 21 bases spanning the gap. Germline loops: CDR1 KGHSH, CDR2 LQKENI. The CDR3 sequence: CASSQGQGSQLEAFF. DNA of the CDR3: TGTGCCAGCTCTCAAGGGCAGGGGTCCCAACTTGAAGCTTTCTTT.

The chain has TRBV4-2 and TRBJ1-2; TRBD1 is a possible D gene (5 bases). The CDR3 consists of 12 residues. V gave up 6 bases and J gave up 4 bases, with 9 bases separating them. Germline-derived CDR1 and CDR2 are LGHNA and YNFKEQ. The CDR3 loop is CASRQGGYGYTF. CDR3 nucleotides: TGTGCCAGCAGGCAGGGAGGCTATGGCTACACCTTC.